One and the same sample provided the 9 T cell receptor beta chains below, sequenced in a study of cytomegalovirus exposure and HLA in healthy donors. Researchers ran the PCR with 60 Vbeta and 13 Jbeta primers. Sequencing used immunoSEQ multiplex PCR; TCRdb keeps in-frame clones, though not all of them. The table shows about 130,000 clones, with 78% occurring only once. The specimen was PBMCs. Every receptor here comes from a woman aged 18 to 35 in good health and CMV-seronegative.

The chain recombines TRBV6-4 with TRBJ1-2; 8 bases are a match to TRBD1. Germline CDR1 MRHNA, CDR2 SNTAGT. The J segment lost 6 bases and the V segment lost 6 bases, leaving 3 bases of the junction unmatched. CDR3 size: 12 residues. CDR3 protein: CASSAGGDGYTF. CDR3 nucleotide sequence: TGTGCCAGCAGCGCAGGGGGCGATGGCTACACCTTC.

As for this clone: Germline is not matched at one junction end, which may reflect a read error. The chain uses TRBV4-1 and TRBJ2-7, with TRBD2 identical over 10 bases. CDR1 MGHRA and CDR2 YSYEKL come from the germline V gene. The CDR3 loop spans 15 amino acids. The CDR3 nucleotides read TGCGCCAGCAGGCAAGGACTAGCGGAGTCCTACGAGCAGTACTTC. Residues: CASRQGLAESYEQYF.

In the case of this clone: This sample includes further DNA sequences coding for the same CDR3. The rearrangement links TRBV5-1 to TRBJ2-7, with 14 nucleotides matching TRBD2. The V segment lost 3 bases and the J segment 0 bases; nucleotides outside the gene matches: 2. The CDR3 is 16 residues long. Germline V CDR1 and CDR2: SGHRS, YFSETQ. DNA of the CDR3: TGCGCCAGCAGCTCCGGGACTAGCGGGAGCTCCTACGAGCAGTACTTC. It encodes CASSSGTSGSSYEQYF.

J is TRBJ1-5 and V is TRBV6-1; D is uncertain. CDR3 length: 15 amino acids. Trimming cost V 3 bases and J 2 bases, with 11 bases left between them. Per germline, CDR1 MNHNS and CDR2 SASEGT. CDR3 nucleotide sequence: TGTGCCAGCAGTGACGGCTTGAGGGGCAATCAGCCCCAGCATTTT. It translates to CASSDGLRGNQPQHF.

J is TRBJ2-3 and V is TRBV4-1, with TRBD2 matching over 9 bases. The CDR3 sequence is 15 residues long. After removal of 4 bases from V and 2 bases from J, the junction contained 4 bases not matched to a gene. CDR1 is MGHRA and CDR2 is YSYEKL in the germline V gene. The chain's CDR3 is CASSPRGLATDTQYF. CDR3 DNA: TGCGCCAGCAGCCCCCGGGGACTAGCCACAGATACGCAGTATTTT.

CDR3 region: CAISESRTSGSTDTQYF. The CDR3 bases are TGTGCCATCAGTGAGTCGAGGACTAGCGGTAGCACAGATACGCAGTATTTT. The chain has TRBV10-3 and TRBJ2-3; 10 bases fit TRBD2. The J segment lost 0 bases and the V segment lost 0 bases, leaving 3 bases of the junction unmatched. Germline V gene lookup returns CDR1 ENHRY and CDR2 SYGVKD. The length of the CDR3 is 17 residues.

This clone was seen only a few times. This chain links TRBV19 with TRBJ2-1; the D is unclear. V lost 7 bases to trimming and J lost 0 bases, with 10 bases between them. CDR3 length equals 14 residues. Looked up from germline, CDR1 is LNHDA and CDR2 is SQIVND (reference sequence). CDR3 DNA: TGTGCCAGTAAACGGCGGAGCTCCTACAATGAGCAGTTCTTC. Translated, it gives CASKRRSSYNEQFF.

This chain connects TRBV5-4 to TRBJ2-5; TRBD2 matches at 16 bases. Germline CDR1 is SGHNT and CDR2 is YYREEE (reference sequence). V dropped 0 bases and J dropped 9; count of bases not matched to a gene: 2. The CDR3 is made up of 15 amino acids. CDR3 DNA: TGTGCCAGCAGCTTGGCCGGGACTAGCGGGAGGGCCCAGTACTTC. Its translation is CASSLAGTSGRAQYF.

The chain is built from TRBV30 and TRBJ1-2; D ambiguous. The CDR3 totals 13 residues. Germline CDR1 GTSNPN, CDR2 SVGIG (reference sequence). Trimming left V 1 base short and J 8 bases short, with 14 bases between. The CDR3 sequence: CAWSGTTRGGYTF. The CDR3 bases are TGTGCCTGGAGTGGTACTACACGAGGGGGCTACACCTTC. Full variable domain (outside the CDR3, taken from reference TRBV30 and TRBJ1-2): SQTIHQWPATLVQPVGSPLSLECTVEGTSNPNLYWYRQAAGRGLQLLFYSVGIGQISSEVPQNLSASRPQDRQFILSSKKLLLSDSGFYLCAWSGTTRGGYTFGSGTRLTVV.